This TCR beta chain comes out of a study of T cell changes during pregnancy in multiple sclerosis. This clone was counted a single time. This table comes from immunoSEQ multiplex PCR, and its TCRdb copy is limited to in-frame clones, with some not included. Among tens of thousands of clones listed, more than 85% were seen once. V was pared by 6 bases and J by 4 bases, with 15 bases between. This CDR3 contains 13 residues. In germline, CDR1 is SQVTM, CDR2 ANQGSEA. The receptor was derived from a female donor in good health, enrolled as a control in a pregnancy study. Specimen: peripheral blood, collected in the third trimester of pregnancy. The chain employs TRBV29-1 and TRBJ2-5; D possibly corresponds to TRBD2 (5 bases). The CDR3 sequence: CSVAPRAGETQYF. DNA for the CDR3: TGCAGCGTAGCCCCGAGGGCCGGAGAGACCCAGTACTTC.